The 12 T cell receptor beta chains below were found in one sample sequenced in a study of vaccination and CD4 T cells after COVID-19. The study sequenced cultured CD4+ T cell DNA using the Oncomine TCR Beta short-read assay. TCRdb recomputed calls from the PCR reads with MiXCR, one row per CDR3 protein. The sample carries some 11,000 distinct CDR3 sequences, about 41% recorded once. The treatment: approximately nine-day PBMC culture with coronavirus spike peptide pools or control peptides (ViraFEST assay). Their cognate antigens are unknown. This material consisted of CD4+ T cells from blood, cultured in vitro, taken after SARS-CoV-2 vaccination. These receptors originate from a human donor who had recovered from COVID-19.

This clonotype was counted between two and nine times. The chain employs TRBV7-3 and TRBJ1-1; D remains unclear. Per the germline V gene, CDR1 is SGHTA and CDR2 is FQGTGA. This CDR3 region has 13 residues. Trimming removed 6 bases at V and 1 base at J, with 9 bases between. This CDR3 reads CASSEGRNTEAFF. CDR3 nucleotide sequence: TGTGCCAGCAGTGAAGGACGGAACACTGAAGCTTTCTTT.

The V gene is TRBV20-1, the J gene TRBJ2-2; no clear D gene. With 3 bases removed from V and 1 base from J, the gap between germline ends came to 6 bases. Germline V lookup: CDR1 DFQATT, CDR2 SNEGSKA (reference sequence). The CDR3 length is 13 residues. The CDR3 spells CSARPKNTGELFF. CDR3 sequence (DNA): TGCAGTGCTAGGCCGAAGAACACCGGGGAGCTGTTTTTT.

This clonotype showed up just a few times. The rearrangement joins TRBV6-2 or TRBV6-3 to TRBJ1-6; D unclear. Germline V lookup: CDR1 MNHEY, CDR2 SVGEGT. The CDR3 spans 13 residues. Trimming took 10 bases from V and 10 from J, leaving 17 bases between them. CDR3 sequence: CATSDGGSSPLHF. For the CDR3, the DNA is TGTGCCACCTCGGACGGTGGATCATCACCCCTCCACTTT.

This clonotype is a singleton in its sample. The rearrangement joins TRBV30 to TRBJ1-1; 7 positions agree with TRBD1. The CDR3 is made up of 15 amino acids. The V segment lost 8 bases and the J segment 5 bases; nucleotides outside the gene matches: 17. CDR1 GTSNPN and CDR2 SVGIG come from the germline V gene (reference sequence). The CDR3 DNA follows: TGTGCCGGAGGTCGCCCGGCCCAGGGGGTTACTGAAGCTTTCTTT. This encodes CAGGRPAQGVTEAFF.

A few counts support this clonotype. CDR3 region: CSARRPTGSYNEQFF. The CDR3 DNA sequence: TGCAGTGCTAGGCGACCGACGGGATCCTACAATGAGCAGTTCTTC. The J gene is TRBJ2-1, the V gene TRBV20-1; TRBD2 is a possible D gene (5 bases). From germline, CDR1 is DFQATT and CDR2 SNEGSKA (reference sequence). The germline V and J ends were trimmed by 3 bases and 1 base, with 13 bases remaining between them. The CDR3 spans 15 residues.

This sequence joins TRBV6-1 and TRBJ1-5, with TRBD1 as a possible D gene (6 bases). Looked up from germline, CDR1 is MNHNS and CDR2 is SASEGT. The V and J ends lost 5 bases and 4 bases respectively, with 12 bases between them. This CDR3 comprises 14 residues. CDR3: CASSRQEGNQPQHF. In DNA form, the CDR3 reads TGTGCCAGCAGTAGACAGGAGGGGAATCAGCCCCAGCATTTT.

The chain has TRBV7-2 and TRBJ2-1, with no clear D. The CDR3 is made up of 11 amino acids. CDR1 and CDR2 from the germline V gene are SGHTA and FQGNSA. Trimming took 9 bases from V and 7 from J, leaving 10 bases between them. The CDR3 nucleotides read TGTGCCAGTTCCGGCCTTAATGAGCAGTTCTTC. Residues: CASSGLNEQFF.

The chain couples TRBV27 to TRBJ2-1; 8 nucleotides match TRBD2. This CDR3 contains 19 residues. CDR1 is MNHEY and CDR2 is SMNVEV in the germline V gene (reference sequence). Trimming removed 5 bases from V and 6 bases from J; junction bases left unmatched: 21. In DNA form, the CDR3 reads TGTGCCAGCAGTACCAGAACCGGGACTAGAGATCTTGCCTTCAATGAGCAGTTCTTC. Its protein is CASSTRTGTRDLAFNEQFF.

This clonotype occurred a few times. For the CDR3, the DNA is TGTGCCAGCAGCCCAGATTATTGGGGACAGAACTATGGCTACACCTTC. As protein: CASSPDYWGQNYGYTF. The chain carries TRBV6-1 and TRBJ1-2, with 7 bases aligning to TRBD1. V trimming: 6 bases; J trimming: 2 bases; junction bases outside the gene matches: 12. The CDR3 sequence is 16 residues long. CDR1 and CDR2 from the germline V gene are MNHNS and SASEGT.

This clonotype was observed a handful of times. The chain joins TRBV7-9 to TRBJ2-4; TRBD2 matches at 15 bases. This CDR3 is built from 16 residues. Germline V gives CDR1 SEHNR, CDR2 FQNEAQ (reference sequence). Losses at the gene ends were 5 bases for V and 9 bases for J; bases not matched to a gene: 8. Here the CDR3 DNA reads TGTGCCAGCAGCCCCGGACTAGCGGGAGGGCTAGGCATTCAGTACTTC. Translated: CASSPGLAGGLGIQYF.

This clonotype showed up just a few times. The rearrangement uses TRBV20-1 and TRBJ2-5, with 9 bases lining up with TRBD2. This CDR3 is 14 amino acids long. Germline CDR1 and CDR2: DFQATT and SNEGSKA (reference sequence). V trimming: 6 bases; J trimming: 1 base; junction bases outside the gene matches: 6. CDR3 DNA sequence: TGCAGTGCCAAACTAGCGGGCAGCCAAGAGACCCAGTACTTC. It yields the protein CSAKLAGSQETQYF.

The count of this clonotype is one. CDR3 nucleotide sequence: TGTGCCACCAGTCAAACCGCGGGAGGGACATTAGAGCAGTTCTTC. This gives the protein CATSQTAGGTLEQFF. The chain has TRBV24-1 and TRBJ2-1; 9 nucleotides align to TRBD2. V shed 6 bases, J shed 10 bases, and the junction held 12 bases outside the gene matches. This CDR3 contains 15 residues. Germline assignment: CDR1 KGHDR and CDR2 SFDVKD.